The subject of this entry is one T cell receptor beta chain. Its target is unknown. The junction departs from germline at one end; a sequencing error may be responsible. This entry belongs to a study of T cell responses to AZD1222 COVID-19 vaccine. Study as a whole: Investigators merged groups given second doses at roughly 4 or roughly 12 weeks.

Here immunoSEQ multiplex PCR was the method, and the copy in TCRdb shows in-frame clones only, minus some. The profile shows about 140,000 clones, just under 95% of them singletons. General study findings and limits: Most donors were white British and more were female, and clonal diversity was possibly underestimated. Spike-specific TCR breadth and depth both grew after two AZD1222 doses. None of the repertoires were sampled until the peak T cell response had passed.

The length of the CDR3 is 13 residues. Germline V lookup: CDR1 SGHTA, CDR2 FQGNSA. The TCR comes from an adult in good health. This rearrangement joins TRBV7-2 to TRBJ2-7; 7 bases fit TRBD1. This specimen consisted of peripheral blood, obtained on day 0 of AZD1222 vaccination. The CDR3 reads CASSLAAGTDVIF. DNA for the CDR3: TGTGCCAGCAGCTTAGCAGCCGGGACAGATGTTATTTTC.